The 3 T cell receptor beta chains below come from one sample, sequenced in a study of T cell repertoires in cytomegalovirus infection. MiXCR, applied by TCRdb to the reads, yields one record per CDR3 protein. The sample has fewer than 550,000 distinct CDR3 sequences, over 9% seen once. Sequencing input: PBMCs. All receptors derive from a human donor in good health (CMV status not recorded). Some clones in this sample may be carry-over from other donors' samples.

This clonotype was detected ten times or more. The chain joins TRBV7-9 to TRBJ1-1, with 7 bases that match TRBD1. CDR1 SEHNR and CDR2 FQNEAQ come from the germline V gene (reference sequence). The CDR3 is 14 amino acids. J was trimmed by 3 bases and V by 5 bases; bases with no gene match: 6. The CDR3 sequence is CASSPRGQHTEAFF. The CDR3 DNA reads TGTGCCAGCAGCCCCCGGGGACAGCACACTGAAGCTTTCTTT. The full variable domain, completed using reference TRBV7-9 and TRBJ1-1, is DTGVSQNPRHKITKRGQNVTFRCDPISEHNRLYWYRQTLGQGPEFLTYFQNEAQLEKSRLLSDRFSAERPKGSFSTLEIQRTEQGDSAMYLCASSPRGQHTEAFFGQGTRLTVV.

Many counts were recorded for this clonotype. CDR3 in amino acids: CASSFFPLTDTQYF. The DNA for the CDR3 is TGTGCCAGCAGCTTTTTCCCCCTCACAGATACGCAGTATTTT. The chain joins TRBV7-2 to TRBJ2-3; D is uncertain. CDR3 length: 14 residues. V was pared by 3 bases and J by 2 bases, with 9 bases between. Germline assignment: CDR1 SGHTA and CDR2 FQGNSA.

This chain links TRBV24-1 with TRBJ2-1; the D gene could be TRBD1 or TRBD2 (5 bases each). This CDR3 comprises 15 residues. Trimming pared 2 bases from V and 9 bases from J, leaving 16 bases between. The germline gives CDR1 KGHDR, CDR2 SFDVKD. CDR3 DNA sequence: TGTGCCACCAGTGATTCATCCGGGGAAACAGGTGAGCAGTTCTTC. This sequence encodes CATSDSSGETGEQFF.